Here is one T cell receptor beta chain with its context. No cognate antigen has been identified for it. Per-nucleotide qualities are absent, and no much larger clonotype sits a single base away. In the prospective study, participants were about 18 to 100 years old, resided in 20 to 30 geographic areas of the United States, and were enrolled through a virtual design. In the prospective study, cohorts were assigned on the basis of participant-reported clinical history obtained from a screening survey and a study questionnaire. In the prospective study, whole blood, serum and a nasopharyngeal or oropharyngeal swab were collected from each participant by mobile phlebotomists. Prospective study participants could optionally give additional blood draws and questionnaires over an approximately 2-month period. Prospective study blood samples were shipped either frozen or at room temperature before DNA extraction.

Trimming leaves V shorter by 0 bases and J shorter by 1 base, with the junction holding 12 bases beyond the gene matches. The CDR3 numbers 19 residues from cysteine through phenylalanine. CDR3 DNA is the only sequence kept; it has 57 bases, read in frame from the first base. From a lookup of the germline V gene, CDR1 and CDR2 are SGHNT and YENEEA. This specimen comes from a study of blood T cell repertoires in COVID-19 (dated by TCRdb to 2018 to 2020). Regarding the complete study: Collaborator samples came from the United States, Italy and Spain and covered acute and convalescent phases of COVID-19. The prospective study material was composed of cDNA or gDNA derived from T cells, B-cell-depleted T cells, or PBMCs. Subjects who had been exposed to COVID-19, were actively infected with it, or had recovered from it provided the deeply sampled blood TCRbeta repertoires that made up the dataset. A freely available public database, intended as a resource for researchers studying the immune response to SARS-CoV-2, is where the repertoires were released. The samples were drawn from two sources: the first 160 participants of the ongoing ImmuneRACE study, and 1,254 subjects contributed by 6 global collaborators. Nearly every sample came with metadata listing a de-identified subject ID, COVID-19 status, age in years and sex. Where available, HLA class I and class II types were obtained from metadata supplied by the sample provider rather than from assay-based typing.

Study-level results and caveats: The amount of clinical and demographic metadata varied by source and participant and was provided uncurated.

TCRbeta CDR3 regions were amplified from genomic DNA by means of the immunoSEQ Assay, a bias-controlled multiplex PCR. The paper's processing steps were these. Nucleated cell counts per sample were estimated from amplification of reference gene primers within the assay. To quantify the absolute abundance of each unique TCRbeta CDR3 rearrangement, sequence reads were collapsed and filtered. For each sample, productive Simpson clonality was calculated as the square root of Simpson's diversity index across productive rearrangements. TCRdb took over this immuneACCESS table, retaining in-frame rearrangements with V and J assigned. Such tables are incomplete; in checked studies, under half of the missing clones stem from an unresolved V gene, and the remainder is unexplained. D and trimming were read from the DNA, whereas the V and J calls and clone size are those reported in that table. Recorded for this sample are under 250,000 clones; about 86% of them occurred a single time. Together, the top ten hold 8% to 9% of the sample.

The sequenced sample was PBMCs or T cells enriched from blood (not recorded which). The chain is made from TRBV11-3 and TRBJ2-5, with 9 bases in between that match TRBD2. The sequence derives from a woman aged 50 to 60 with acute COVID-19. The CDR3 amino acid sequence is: CASSLEGTSYDLIQETQYF. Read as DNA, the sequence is TGTGCCAGCAGCTTAGAAGGGACTAGCTACGACCTAATCCAAGAGACCCAGTACTTC.